Below are 21 T cell receptor beta chains sequenced from a single sample in a study of blood T cell repertoires in COVID-19 (dated by TCRdb to about 2020). Receptors were amplified or captured by the immunoSEQ multiplex PCR assay. The immuneACCESS repertoire file appears here via TCRdb, limited to in-frame rearrangements. These files lack a portion of the clones; in checked studies, under half of the deficit traces to unresolved V genes, and the cause of the others is not known. Recorded for this sample are 62,000 or so clones; 80% to 90% of them occurred a single time. Jointly, the top ten make up about 2.1% of the sample. The sequenced material came from peripheral blood. These receptors originate from a human donor in a cohort sampled during active COVID-19.

This clone was seen many times. V and J are TRBV19 and TRBJ2-7, with a weak D call TRBD1 (6 bases). The germline V gene encodes CDR1 LNHDA and CDR2 SQIVND (reference sequence). V lost 5 bases and J lost 3, with 11 bases in between. The CDR3 length is 13 residues. The CDR3 protein is CASSFGQFYEQYF. The CDR3 coding sequence is TGTGCCAGTAGTTTTGGACAGTTCTACGAGCAGTACTTC.

This clone was seen a few times. CDR3 in amino acids: CASSGATNTGELFF. The DNA for the CDR3 is TGTGCCAGCAGCGGGGCAACGAACACCGGGGAGCTGTTTTTT. This rearrangement joins TRBV5-4 to TRBJ2-2; weak D call: TRBD1 (5 bases). Germline assignment: CDR1 SGHNT and CDR2 YYREEE (reference sequence). Trimming pared 4 bases from V and 0 bases from J, leaving 7 bases between. The CDR3 runs 14 residues.

This chain links TRBV7-9 with TRBJ2-2; 13 nucleotides align to TRBD2. The V gene's germline CDR1 is SEHNR and CDR2 FQNEAQ (reference sequence). This CDR3 is 17 amino acids long. With 5 bases clipped from V and 4 bases from J, the junction kept 7 bases outside the gene matches. The CDR3 reads CASSPRLAGGGTGELFF. CDR3 nucleotides: TGTGCCAGCAGCCCTCGACTAGCGGGAGGTGGCACCGGGGAGCTGTTTTTT.

This clone was seen only once. The chain recombines TRBV29-1 with TRBJ2-2; 14 bases map to TRBD2. The CDR3 totals 17 residues. CDR1 is SQVTM and CDR2 is ANQGSEA in the germline V gene. V dropped 4 bases and J dropped 1; count of bases not matched to a gene: 5. The CDR3 DNA sequence: TGCAGCGTTGCCGGGACTAGCGGGGGAAGGAACACCGGGGAGCTGTTTTTT. Its translation is CSVAGTSGGRNTGELFF.

This chain links TRBV7-9 with TRBJ1-2, with 7 bases matching TRBD1. This CDR3 is built from 12 residues. Germline lookup yields CDR1 SEHNR and CDR2 FQNEAQ (reference sequence). J lost 8 bases, V lost 10 bases, and 10 bases had no gene match. The DNA for the CDR3 is TGTGCCACGGAGGGGGCCAATCCGGGCTACACCTTC. This translates into CATEGANPGYTF.

This clone was found a few times. This sequence joins TRBV11-2 and TRBJ2-7, with 7 bases lining up with TRBD1. The CDR3 covers 14 residues. V shed 4 bases and J 1 base; nucleotides not matched to a gene: 4. CDR1 is SGHAT, CDR2 FQNNGV, per germline. The CDR3 loop is CASSSDRVSYEQYF. The CDR3 DNA reads as TGTGCCAGCAGCTCAGACAGGGTGTCCTACGAGCAGTACTTC.

The CDR3 sequence: CASSRTAFNSPLHF. DNA of the CDR3: TGTGCCAGTAGTAGGACAGCCTTTAATTCACCCCTCCACTTT. The chain couples TRBV19 to TRBJ1-6; D perhaps matches TRBD1 (6 bases). V lost 4 bases, J lost 6 bases, and 10 bases lay in between. The CDR3 covers 14 residues. Germline lookup yields CDR1 LNHDA and CDR2 SQIVND (reference sequence).

V is TRBV7-2 and J is TRBJ2-1; 11 bases are shared with TRBD2. V gave up 5 bases and J gave up 15 bases; unmatched junction bases: 6. The germline gives CDR1 SGHTA, CDR2 FQGNSA. This CDR3 has 12 amino acids. CDR3 region: CASSLSGRDPFF. The DNA of the CDR3 is TGTGCCAGCAGCCTTAGCGGGAGGGACCCGTTCTTC.

The genes are TRBV5-1 and TRBJ2-7; unclear D gene. Germline V gives CDR1 SGHRS, CDR2 YFSETQ. Trimming cost V 4 bases and J 0 bases, with 11 bases left between them. The CDR3 has 14 amino acids. CDR3 amino acids: CASSARPTSYEQYF. The CDR3 bases are TGCGCCAGCAGCGCCAGGCCAACCTCCTACGAGCAGTACTTC.

This clone was seen only once. The chain links TRBV30 to TRBJ2-1; D not resolved. The CDR3 contains 12 residues. The germline V gene has CDR1 GTSNPN and CDR2 SVGIG (reference sequence). The germline V and J ends were trimmed by 1 base and 5 bases, with 6 bases remaining between them. In nucleotides, the CDR3 is TGTGCCTGGAGTGGCGAGGACAATGAGCAGTTCTTC. Residues: CAWSGEDNEQFF.

This chain uses TRBV5-1 with TRBJ1-6; D not resolved. Germline V gives CDR1 SGHRS, CDR2 YFSETQ. This CDR3 is built from 15 residues. The V end lost 5 bases, the J end lost 0 bases, and 9 bases lay between the germline ends. CDR3 sequence reads: CASRTEGSYNSPLHF. The CDR3 DNA reads TGCGCCAGCAGAACGGAGGGCTCCTATAATTCACCCCTCCACTTT.

The chain joins TRBV28 to TRBJ1-2; D perhaps matches TRBD1 (5 bases). This CDR3 spans 14 amino acids. Trimming cost V 3 bases and J 7 bases, with 15 bases left between them. Germline V gene sequence: CDR1 MDHEN, CDR2 SYDVKM. The CDR3 reads CASSFSGGVFGYTF. CDR3 coding DNA: TGTGCCAGCAGTTTCAGCGGGGGGGTCTTTGGCTACACCTTC.

V gene TRBV11-2 combines with J gene TRBJ2-1; 8 bases align to TRBD2. J was trimmed by 6 bases and V by 5 bases; bases with no gene match: 6. The CDR3 has 14 residues. The germline V gene has CDR1 SGHAT and CDR2 FQNNGV. CDR3 bases: TGTGCCAGCAGCCCGAGACTAGCGCCCAATGAGCAGTTCTTC. The encoded protein is CASSPRLAPNEQFF. Supplemented by reference TRBV11-2 and TRBJ2-1, the full variable domain reads EAGVAQSPRYKIIEKRQSVAFWCNPISGHATLYWYQQILGQGPKLLIQFQNNGVVDDSQLPKDRFSAERLKGVDSTLKIQPAKLEDSAVYLCASSPRLAPNEQFFGPGTRLTVL.

The chain combines TRBV20-1 with TRBJ2-7; tentative D call: TRBD2 (6 bases). Germline values: CDR1 DFQATT, CDR2 SNEGSKA (reference sequence). The CDR3 runs to 14 residues. V lost 3 bases and J 0 bases, leaving 12 bases between the germline ends. The CDR3 nucleotides read TGCAGTGCTAGTTCGGGGGACTCCTCCTACGAGCAGTACTTC. This encodes CSASSGDSSYEQYF.

V usage is TRBV28 and J usage is TRBJ1-1, with D perhaps TRBD1 (6 bases). The CDR3 covers 13 residues. CDR1 is MDHEN and CDR2 is SYDVKM in the germline V gene. Trimming pared 1 base from V and 5 bases from J, leaving 8 bases between. The CDR3 sequence: CASSLSGETEAFF. Here the CDR3 DNA reads TGTGCCAGCAGTTTATCAGGGGAAACTGAAGCTTTCTTT.

The chain joins TRBV13 to TRBJ2-7; D may be TRBD1 (6 bases). The CDR3 is 14 amino acids. V dropped 5 bases and J dropped 0 bases, with 11 bases sitting between them. CDR1 and CDR2 from the germline V gene are PRHDT and FYEKMQ (reference sequence). The CDR3 sequence: CASSPRTASYEQYF. The CDR3 DNA sequence: TGTGCCAGCAGCCCAAGGACAGCCTCCTACGAGCAGTACTTC.

The chain couples TRBV12-5 to TRBJ2-1; D is unclear. Trimming took 2 bases from V and 3 from J, leaving 5 bases between them. CDR1 is LGHNT, CDR2 FRNRAP, per germline. This CDR3 has 13 amino acids. The CDR3 sequence: CASGLNSYNEQFF. The CDR3 DNA reads TGTGCTAGTGGTTTGAACAGCTACAATGAGCAGTTCTTC. Complete variable domain (other parts from reference TRBV12-5 and TRBJ2-1): DARVTQTPRHKVTEMGQEVTMRCQPILGHNTVFWYRQTMMQGLELLAYFRNRAPLDDSGMPKDRFSAEMPDATLATLKIQPSEPRDSAVYFCASGLNSYNEQFFGPGTRLTVL.

This clone was detected only a few times. In the same sample, other DNA sequences code for this CDR3. The chain has TRBV9 and TRBJ1-1; possible D gene TRBD1, 5 bases. Per the germline V gene, CDR1 is SGDLS and CDR2 is YYNGEE. The CDR3 sequence is 12 residues long. Trimming pared 4 bases from V and 1 base from J, leaving 5 bases between. CDR3 amino acids: CASSTGNTEAFF. The CDR3 nucleotides are TGTGCCAGCAGCACAGGGAACACTGAAGCTTTCTTT.

The V and J genes are TRBV4-3 and TRBJ1-5; a possible D gene is TRBD1 (5 bases). V lost 0 bases, J lost 4 bases, and 10 bases lay in between. CDR1 is LGHNA and CDR2 is YSLEER in the germline V gene. The CDR3 spans 15 residues. The CDR3 sequence is CASSQDWQGNQPQHF. The CDR3 DNA is TGCGCCAGCAGCCAAGATTGGCAGGGAAATCAGCCCCAGCATTTT.

The chain couples TRBV6-5 to TRBJ1-1, with a tentative D call TRBD1 (5 bases). Germline CDR1 reads MNHEY; CDR2 reads SVGAGI. The V end lost 2 bases, the J end lost 1 base, and 11 bases lay between the germline ends. The CDR3 totals 15 residues. This CDR3 is CASSYGGGRNTEAFF. CDR3 bases: TGTGCCAGCAGTTACGGGGGAGGGCGGAACACTGAAGCTTTCTTT.

The chain is built from TRBV28 and TRBJ2-7; D is perhaps TRBD2 (5 bases). Per the germline V gene, CDR1 is MDHEN and CDR2 is SYDVKM. The CDR3 covers 13 residues. Trimming stripped 4 bases from V and 2 bases from J, with 9 bases between. The CDR3: CASSYGVAYEQYF. CDR3 sequence (DNA): TGTGCCAGCAGTTACGGGGTGGCCTACGAGCAGTACTTC.